This TCR beta chain was observed in a study of CD8 T cells in Susac syndrome. The CDR3 sequence is 16 residues long. V dropped 2 bases and J dropped 1 base, with 13 bases sitting between them. The germline V gene encodes CDR1 WSHSY and CDR2 SAAADI. Random hexamers were used to reverse transcribe an amount of roughly 0.5 to 1 ug RNA. From the immunoSEQ multiplex PCR reads, TCRdb called clonotypes with MiXCR, one entry per CDR3 protein. The sample includes tens of thousands of distinct CDR3 sequences, roughly 90% of them seen just once. This clonotype was detected once. The chain has TRBV10-2 and TRBJ2-3; possible D gene TRBD1, 6 bases. The sequenced material came from CD8+ T cells from PBMCs. This sequence originates from a human donor with multiple sclerosis. CDR3 nucleotide sequence: TGCGCCAGCAGTGAGGTGGGGGCGCCGGGCACAGATACGCAGTATTTT. Its protein is CASSEVGAPGTDTQYF.